Listed below are T cell receptor beta chains from one sample, sequenced in a study of graft-versus-host responses after intestinal transplantation. These receptors are not linked to any known antigen. Clones were sequenced by immunoSEQ multiplex PCR, and TCRdb holds only the in-frame ones, with some missing. The data show tens of thousands of clones, roughly 90% seen once. The sample was unstimulated CD4+ T cells sorted from spleen or lymph node cells, taken before intestinal transplant. These TCRs come from a human donor who received an intestinal transplant. Both conserved end residues are part of each CDR3. A D gene is named only where the DNA matches it firmly. Some rows have no size entry. The others give once, few or many, or a class for an expanded clone.

TRBJ2-2,TRBD2,TRBV5-4,once,CASSLGLAGARAGELFF,TGTGCCAGCAGCTTGGGACTAGCGGGGGCCCGGGCCGGGGAGCTGTTTTTT
TRBJ1-1,NA,TRBV2,NA,CASSLETEKAFF,TGTGCCAGCAGTCTCGAGACAGAAAAAGCTTTCTTT
TRBJ2-7,NA,TRBV5-1,NA,CASSQTTGSEQYF,TGCGCCAGCAGCCAAACGACAGGCTCCGAGCAGTACTTC
TRBJ1-2,TRBD1,TRBV5-6,NA,CASSEGQILLYGYTF,TGTGCCAGCAGCGAGGGACAGATCCTACTTTATGGCTACACCTTC
TRBJ2-7,NA,TRBV5-4,NA,CASSLAGRGLSYEQYF,TGTGCCAGCAGCTTGGCGGGCAGGGGCCTCTCCTACGAGCAGTACTTC
TRBJ1-5,NA,TRBV4-1,few,CASSHPNQPQHF,TGCGCCAGCAGCCATCCTAATCAGCCCCAGCATTTT
TRBJ2-2,NA,TRBV9,NA,CASTGRGNTGELFF,TGTGCCAGCACAGGTCGGGGGAACACCGGGGAGCTGTTTTTT
TRBJ1-2,NA,TRBV6-4,NA,CASKKENLSYGYTF,TGTGCCAGCAAGAAGGAGAACCTTAGCTATGGCTACACCTTC
TRBJ2-5,NA,TRBV29-1,NA,CSAAKSTGVGEQYF,TGCAGCGCGGCTAAGTCGACAGGTGTGGGGGAGCAGTACTTC
TRBJ1-1,NA,TRBV28,NA,CASSLHRIMNTEAFF,TGTGCCAGCAGTTTGCACAGGATTATGAACACTGAAGCTTTCTTT
TRBJ1-6,NA,TRBV5-8,NA,CASSSAGSYNSPLHF,TGTGCCAGCAGCTCGGCGGGCTCCTATAATTCACCCCTCCACTTT
TRBJ1-5,NA,TRBV5-6,NA,CASSLRGMVQPQHF,TGTGCCAGCAGCCTTAGGGGAATGGTTCAGCCCCAGCATTTT
TRBJ2-7,TRBD1,TRBV12-5,NA,CASGASGTGDEQYF,TGTGCTAGTGGTGCCTCGGGGACAGGGGACGAGCAGTACTTC
TRBJ1-2,NA,TRBV27,NA,CASSLRGGSNYGYTF,TGTGCCAGCAGTTTACGTGGAGGATCCAACTATGGCTACACCTTC
TRBJ2-2,NA,TRBV29-1,NA,CSVVGTRNTGELFF,TGCAGCGTGGTAGGGACTCGAAACACCGGGGAGCTGTTTTTT
TRBJ1-2,NA,TRBV19,NA,CASSMGAVGNYGYTF,TGTGCCAGTAGTATGGGCGCCGTTGGGAACTATGGCTACACCTTC
TRBJ2-2,NA,TRBV7-9,NA,CASSFDITTGELFF,TGTGCCAGCAGCTTTGACATCACTACCGGGGAGCTGTTTTTT
TRBJ2-5,NA,TRBV6-5,NA,CASTGAGETQYF,TGTGCCAGCACAGGGGCGGGTGAGACCCAGTACTTC
TRBJ1-5,NA,TRBV6-5,once,CASSYDGRRPQHF,TGTGCCAGCAGTTACGATGGCAGGCGGCCCCAGCATTTT
TRBJ1-5,NA,TRBV23-1,NA,CASSQPAGTQRKGNQPQHF,TGCGCCAGCAGTCAACCGGCCGGGACACAACGGAAAGGGAATCAGCCCCAGCATTTT
TRBJ2-3,TRBD1,TRBV5-6,once,CASSLKGAEDTQYF,TGTGCCAGCAGCTTGAAGGGGGCGGAAGATACGCAGTATTTT
TRBJ1-6,NA,TRBV5-4,NA,CASSSPGDSSYNSPLHF,TGTGCCAGCAGCTCCCCGGGGGATAGCTCCTATAATTCACCCCTCCACTTT
TRBJ2-7,NA,TRBV5-1,NA,CASSFDNELEQYF,TGCGCCAGCAGCTTTGACAACGAACTCGAGCAGTACTTC
TRBJ2-3,NA,TRBV5-4,NA,CASSLPTSRTDTQYF,TGTGCCAGCAGCTTACCAACCAGTCGCACAGATACGCAGTATTTT
TRBJ1-2,NA,TRBV7-8,NA,CASSLARNLRYGYTF,TGTGCCAGCAGCTTAGCGAGGAATCTCCGCTATGGCTACACCTTC
TRBJ1-3,NA,TRBV5-4,NA,CASSPGGTGNTIYF,TGTGCCAGCAGCCCGGGGGGGACTGGAAACACCATATATTTT
TRBJ2-1,TRBD2,TRBV4-2,NA,CASSQGTSGDNEQFF,TGTGCCAGCAGCCAAGGGACTAGCGGGGACAATGAGCAGTTCTTC
TRBJ2-7,TRBD2,TRBV6-5,NA,CASRRAGASSYEQYF,TGTGCCAGCAGGAGAGCGGGGGCGAGCTCCTACGAGCAGTACTTC
TRBJ2-7,NA,TRBV7-2,NA,CASSSRARGVSYEQYF,TGTGCCAGCAGCTCAAGGGCCAGGGGGGTCTCCTACGAGCAGTACTTC
TRBJ2-7,TRBD1,TRBV6-6,NA,CASSWAGQGTYEQYF,TGTGCCAGCAGTTGGGCGGGACAGGGGACCTACGAGCAGTACTTC
TRBJ2-7,TRBD1,TRBV4-1,NA,CASSQDQDRFSGEQYF,TGCGCCAGCAGCCAAGACCAGGACAGGTTCTCGGGCGAGCAGTACTTC